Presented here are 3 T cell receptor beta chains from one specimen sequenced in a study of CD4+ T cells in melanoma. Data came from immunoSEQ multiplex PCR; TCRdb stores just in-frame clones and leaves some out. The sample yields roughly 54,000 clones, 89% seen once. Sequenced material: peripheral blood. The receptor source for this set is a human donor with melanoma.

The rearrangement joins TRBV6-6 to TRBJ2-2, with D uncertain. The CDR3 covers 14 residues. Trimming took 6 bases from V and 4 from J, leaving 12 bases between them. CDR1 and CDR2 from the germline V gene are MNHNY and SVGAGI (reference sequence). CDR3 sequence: CASSRYGGTGELFF. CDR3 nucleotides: TGTGCCAGCAGCCGCTACGGCGGCACCGGGGAGCTGTTTTTT.

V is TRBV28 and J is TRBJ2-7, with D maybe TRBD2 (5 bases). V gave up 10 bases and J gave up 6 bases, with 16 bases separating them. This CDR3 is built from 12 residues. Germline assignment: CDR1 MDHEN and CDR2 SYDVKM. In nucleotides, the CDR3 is TGTGCCACCCAGGAGCGGTTGGGCGAGCAGTACTTC. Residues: CATQERLGEQYF.

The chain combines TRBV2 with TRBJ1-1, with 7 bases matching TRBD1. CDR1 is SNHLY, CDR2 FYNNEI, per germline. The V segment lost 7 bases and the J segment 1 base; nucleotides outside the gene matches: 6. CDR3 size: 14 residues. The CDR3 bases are TGTGCCAGCAACAAAGGGGGCAGGAACACTGAAGCTTTCTTT. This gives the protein CASNKGGRNTEAFF.